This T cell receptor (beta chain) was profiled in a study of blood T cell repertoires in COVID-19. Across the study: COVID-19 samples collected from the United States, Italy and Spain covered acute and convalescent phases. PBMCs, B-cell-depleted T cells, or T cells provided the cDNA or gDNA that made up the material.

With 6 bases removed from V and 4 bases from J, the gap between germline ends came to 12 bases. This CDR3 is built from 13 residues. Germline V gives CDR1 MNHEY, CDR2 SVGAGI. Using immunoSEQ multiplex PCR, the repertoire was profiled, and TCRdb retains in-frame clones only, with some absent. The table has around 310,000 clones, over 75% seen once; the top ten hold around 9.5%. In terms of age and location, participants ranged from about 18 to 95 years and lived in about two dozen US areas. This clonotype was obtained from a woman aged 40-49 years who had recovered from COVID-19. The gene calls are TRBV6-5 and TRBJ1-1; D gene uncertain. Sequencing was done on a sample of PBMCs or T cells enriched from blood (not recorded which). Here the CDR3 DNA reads TGTGCCAGCAGCCAAGCTGCATTCACTGAAGCTTTCTTT. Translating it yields CASSQAAFTEAFF.